These 30 T cell receptor beta chains share one sample of origin, sequenced in a study of Ad26.COV2.S vaccination and SARS-CoV-2 variants. Method: immunoSEQ multiplex PCR; TCRdb's copy keeps in-frame clones and lacks some. Among 100,000 or so clones listed, around three quarters were seen once. Sequencing was performed on peripheral blood, taken after recovery from COVID-19. These receptors all stem from a human donor who had recovered from COVID-19.

This clone was detected once. The chain combines TRBV28 with TRBJ1-4; 9 bases fit TRBD1. The CDR3 covers 15 residues. From germline, CDR1 is MDHEN and CDR2 SYDVKM. The V and J ends lost 3 bases and 8 bases, in that order; junction bases with no gene match: 7. CDR3 sequence: CASSFPGQGDEKLFF. The CDR3 DNA is TGTGCCAGCAGTTTCCCGGGACAGGGAGACGAAAAACTGTTTTTT.

V is TRBV30 and J is TRBJ1-3; D uncertain. CDR1 GTSNPN and CDR2 SVGIG come from the germline V gene (reference sequence). The germline V and J ends were trimmed by 4 bases and 1 base, with 2 bases remaining between them. The CDR3 has 11 residues. Written as DNA, the CDR3 is TGTGCCTGGAAGTCTGGAAACACCATATATTTT. Amino acid sequence: CAWKSGNTIYF. The entire variable domain, with the rest obtained from reference TRBV30 and TRBJ1-3, is as follows: SQTIHQWPATLVQPVGSPLSLECTVEGTSNPNLYWYRQAAGRGLQLLFYSVGIGQISSEVPQNLSASRPQDRQFILSSKKLLLSDSGFYLCAWKSGNTIYFGEGSWLTVV.

The chain links TRBV6-6 to TRBJ1-1; D remains unclear. From germline, CDR1 is MNHNY and CDR2 SVGAGI (reference sequence). This CDR3 has 15 residues. Between the trimmed V and J ends, which lost 2 bases and 0 bases, there was a span of 10 bases. The CDR3 bases are TGTGCCAGCAGTTACATGGCAGAAATGAACACTGAAGCTTTCTTT. Translation gives CASSYMAEMNTEAFF.

This clone was seen only once. The chain couples TRBV28 to TRBJ2-7; 10 nucleotides align to TRBD2. Germline trimming cut 8 bases from V and 5 bases from J; bases unmatched to any gene: 12. Germline V gene lookup returns CDR1 MDHEN and CDR2 SYDVKM. This CDR3 region has 15 residues. The CDR3 protein is CASVLSGGPGNEQYF. CDR3 nucleotides: TGTGCCAGCGTCCTTAGCGGGGGGCCGGGCAACGAGCAGTACTTC.

V and J are TRBV6-6 and TRBJ1-5, with 9 bases identical to TRBD1. The CDR3 is 18 residues long. With 5 bases clipped from V and 5 bases from J, the junction kept 16 bases outside the gene matches. Per germline, CDR1 MNHNY and CDR2 SVGAGI (reference sequence). CDR3: CASSRLGTGWTSDQPQHF. The CDR3 coding sequence is TGTGCCAGCAGTCGACTCGGGACAGGGTGGACGTCTGATCAGCCCCAGCATTTT.

The rearrangement uses TRBV6-1 and TRBJ1-5; D gene uncertain. V was trimmed by 2 bases and J by 0 bases, leaving 5 bases between them. The CDR3 is made up of 14 amino acids. The germline V gene encodes CDR1 MNHNS and CDR2 SASEGT. CDR3: CASSEYRSNQPQHF. The CDR3 DNA reads as TGTGCCAGCAGTGAATATCGTAGCAATCAGCCCCAGCATTTT.

This chain uses TRBV4-1 with TRBJ1-1; D perhaps matches TRBD1 (5 bases). Germline V gene data show CDR1 as MGHRA and CDR2 as YSYEKL. Trimming removed 4 bases at V and 0 bases at J, with 9 bases between. CDR3 length: 14 residues. The CDR3 loop reads CASSPGQLNTEAFF. The DNA for the CDR3 is TGCGCCAGCAGCCCCGGACAATTGAACACTGAAGCTTTCTTT.

V and J are TRBV7-9 and TRBJ2-2, with 8 positions matching TRBD1. The V and J ends lost 11 bases and 1 base, in that order; junction bases with no gene match: 15. CDR1 and CDR2 from the germline V gene are SEHNR and FQNEAQ (reference sequence). The CDR3 loop spans 17 amino acids. The CDR3 loop reads CAAAKGPTGVNTGELFF. The CDR3 DNA is TGTGCCGCAGCCAAGGGCCCGACAGGGGTGAACACCGGGGAGCTGTTTTTT.

Written as DNA, the CDR3 is TGTGCCAGCAGCTCTCAAGGGAACACTGAAGCTTTCTTT. Its protein product is CASSSQGNTEAFF. The V call is TRBV11-3, the J call TRBJ1-1; no clear D. The CDR3 extends over 13 amino acids. V shed 4 bases and J shed 1 base, with 7 bases lying between them. The V gene's germline CDR1 is SGHNT and CDR2 YENEEA.

The V call is TRBV5-1, the J call TRBJ1-4; 9 bases map to TRBD1. The CDR3 covers 16 residues. The V and J ends lost 4 bases and 2 bases, in that order; junction bases with no gene match: 6. Germline CDR1 and CDR2: SGHRS and YFSETQ. Written as DNA, the CDR3 is TGCGCCAGCAGCCTCGGGACAGGGTCTACTAATGAAAAACTGTTTTTT. Translated, it gives CASSLGTGSTNEKLFF. Combining the CDR3 with reference TRBV5-1 and TRBJ1-4 gives the whole variable domain KAGVTQTPRYLIKTRGQQVTLSCSPISGHRSVSWYQQTPGQGLQFLFEYFSETQRNKGNFPGRFSGRQFSNSRSEMNVSTLELGDSALYLCASSLGTGSTNEKLFFGSGTQLSVL.

This chain links TRBV7-9 with TRBJ2-1; D unclear. V lost 2 bases, J lost 9 bases, and 8 bases lay in between. The CDR3 covers 12 residues. Germline loops: CDR1 SEHNR, CDR2 FQNEAQ (reference sequence). The CDR3 sequence: CASSLYPPEQFF. CDR3 sequence (DNA): TGTGCCAGCAGCTTATATCCCCCTGAGCAGTTCTTC.

The DNA of the CDR3 is TGTGCCAGCAGCCAAGGGGACAGGGGTTCCGATGAGCAGTTCTTC. Translated, it gives CASSQGDRGSDEQFF. The chain employs TRBV14 and TRBJ2-1; 10 bases match TRBD1. The CDR3 consists of 15 residues. Germline-derived CDR1 and CDR2 are SGHDN and FVKESK. With V trimmed by 1 base and J by 8 bases, 5 bases remained unmatched.

Notes on this clone: The identical CDR3 is also encoded by other nucleotide sequences in the sample. This rearrangement joins TRBV7-2 to TRBJ1-2; D gene uncertain. CDR1 SGHTA and CDR2 FQGNSA come from the germline V gene. The CDR3 covers 11 residues. The V gene lost 0 bases and the J gene lost 5 bases, with 1 base spanning the gap. The CDR3 region has the DNA TGTGCCAGCAGCTTAGCGTATGGCTACACCTTC. Its protein product is CASSLAYGYTF.

This chain joins TRBV24-1 and TRBJ2-3; either TRBD1 or TRBD2 may supply D (5 bases each). Germline values: CDR1 KGHDR, CDR2 SFDVKD. The CDR3 totals 13 residues. V lost 7 bases and J lost 6, with 13 bases in between. The CDR3 sequence is CATSGTGVDTQYF. The CDR3 DNA sequence: TGTGCCACCAGCGGGACCGGGGTGGATACGCAGTATTTT.

The chain recombines TRBV11-2 with TRBJ2-3; D possibly corresponds to TRBD1 (5 bases). CDR1 and CDR2 (germline): SGHAT, FQNNGV. Trimming took 0 bases from V and 5 from J, leaving 6 bases between them. This CDR3 comprises 13 residues. This CDR3 is CASSLDQGDTQYF. The CDR3 DNA reads as TGTGCCAGCAGCTTAGATCAGGGAGATACGCAGTATTTT.

The rearrangement links TRBV19 to TRBJ2-5; no clear D gene. With 5 bases removed from V and 0 bases from J, the gap between germline ends came to 7 bases. Germline CDR1 is LNHDA and CDR2 is SQIVND (reference sequence). This CDR3 has 13 amino acids. CDR3 residues: CASSQDDQETQYF. The CDR3 nucleotides read TGTGCCAGTAGTCAGGATGACCAAGAGACCCAGTACTTC. The full variable domain, with the rest looked up from reference TRBV19 and TRBJ2-5, is DGGITQSPKYLFRKEGQNVTLSCEQNLNHDAMYWYRQDPGQGLRLIYYSQIVNDFQKGDIAEGYSVSREKKESFPLTVTSAQKNPTAFYLCASSQDDQETQYFGPGTRLLVL.

V gene TRBV6-6 combines with J gene TRBJ2-3; 7 bases match TRBD2. Germline assignment: CDR1 MNHNY and CDR2 SVGAGI (reference sequence). CDR3 length equals 11 residues. For the CDR3, the DNA is TGTGCGGGGGGGAATCTAGATACGCAGTATTTT. Amino acids: CAGGNLDTQYF.

The V call is TRBV29-1, the J call TRBJ2-3, with D perhaps TRBD2 (5 bases). The CDR3 spans 10 residues. CDR1 and CDR2 (germline): SQVTM, ANQGSEA. With 4 bases removed from V and 6 bases from J, the gap between germline ends came to 5 bases. CDR3 loop: CSVGGDTQYF. The CDR3 coding sequence is TGCAGCGTTGGAGGGGATACGCAGTATTTT.

V is TRBV2 and J is TRBJ2-3; tentatively, D is TRBD1 or TRBD2 (5 bases each). The germline CDR1 and CDR2 sequences are SNHLY and FYNNEI. CDR3 length: 13 residues. V lost 5 bases to trimming and J lost 6 bases, with 12 bases between them. This CDR3 is CASSRGRGDTQYF. The CDR3 bases are TGTGCCAGCAGTAGGGGCCGCGGGGATACGCAGTATTTT.

This chain links TRBV9 with TRBJ2-6, with 7 bases that match TRBD1. From germline, CDR1 is SGDLS and CDR2 YYNGEE. This CDR3 has 18 amino acids. The junction had 9 bases not matched to a gene; V was cut back by 3 bases and J by 0 bases. The CDR3 is CASSGTQGVSSGANVLTF. The CDR3 DNA sequence: TGTGCCAGCAGCGGGACGCAGGGGGTAAGCTCTGGGGCCAACGTCCTGACTTTC.

This clone was observed once. The chain recombines TRBV12-5 with TRBJ1-6; tentative D call: TRBD1 (6 bases). The CDR3 runs to 19 residues. The V and J ends lost 6 bases and 2 bases respectively, with 23 bases between them. CDR1 LGHNT and CDR2 FRNRAP come from the germline V gene. CDR3 protein: CASGDPKTGTSAYNSPLHF. In DNA, the CDR3 is TGTGCTAGTGGAGACCCGAAAACAGGGACGAGTGCCTATAATTCACCCCTCCACTTT. Combining the CDR3 with reference TRBV12-5 and TRBJ1-6 gives the whole variable domain DARVTQTPRHKVTEMGQEVTMRCQPILGHNTVFWYRQTMMQGLELLAYFRNRAPLDDSGMPKDRFSAEMPDATLATLKIQPSEPRDSAVYFCASGDPKTGTSAYNSPLHFGNGTRLTVT.

The chain uses TRBV11-2 and TRBJ2-3, with a tentative D call TRBD1 (5 bases). CDR1 SGHAT and CDR2 FQNNGV come from the germline V gene. The V end lost 0 bases, the J end lost 2 bases, and 9 bases lay between the germline ends. The CDR3 is 15 residues long. The CDR3 bases are TGTGCCAGCAGCTTAGATGGCAGGGCCACAGATACGCAGTATTTT. As protein: CASSLDGRATDTQYF.

The chain joins TRBV2 to TRBJ1-2; D uncertain. Germline lookup yields CDR1 SNHLY and CDR2 FYNNEI. Trimming took 1 base from V and 0 from J, leaving 6 bases between them. CDR3 length: 14 residues. The CDR3, as DNA: TGTGCCAGCAGTGAAGACAAATCTAACTATGGCTACACCTTC. Translated, it gives CASSEDKSNYGYTF.

This CDR3 reads CACYQIAYGYTF. The CDR3 DNA is TGTGCCTGCTACCAGATCGCCTATGGCTACACCTTC. The chain couples TRBV30 to TRBJ1-2; no definite D call. Trimming shortened V by 6 bases and J by 4 bases, and 12 bases separated the two germline ends. CDR3 size: 12 residues. The germline CDR1 and CDR2 sequences are GTSNPN and SVGIG (reference sequence). Using reference TRBV30 and TRBJ1-2 for the parts outside the CDR3, the full variable domain is SQTIHQWPATLVQPVGSPLSLECTVEGTSNPNLYWYRQAAGRGLQLLFYSVGIGQISSEVPQNLSASRPQDRQFILSSKKLLLSDSGFYLCACYQIAYGYTFGSGTRLTVV.

This chain uses TRBV3-1 (or the pseudogene TRBV3-2) with TRBJ2-1, with D uncertain. Looked up from germline, CDR1 is LGHDT and CDR2 is YNNKEL (reference sequence). V lost 3 bases and J 0 bases, leaving 12 bases between the germline ends. The CDR3 totals 16 residues. In DNA form, the CDR3 reads TGTGCCAGCAGCCATCAGACGCTCAGCTCCTACAATGAGCAGTTCTTC. This gives the protein CASSHQTLSSYNEQFF.

The chain joins TRBV6-5 to TRBJ2-2; D gene ambiguous. Germline CDR1 reads MNHEY; CDR2 reads SVGAGI. V was cut by 7 bases and J by 5 bases, with 11 bases left in between. This CDR3 contains 13 residues. As DNA, the CDR3 is TGTGCCAGCATAAACACGGGTACCGGGGAGCTGTTTTTT. It yields the protein CASINTGTGELFF.

This clone was observed a single time. J is TRBJ2-1 and V is TRBV6-5; a weak D match, TRBD2 (6 bases). Germline CDR1 and CDR2: MNHEY and SVGAGI. The CDR3 contains 13 residues. Deletions cut 5 bases from V and 9 bases from J, with 14 bases between. The CDR3 protein is CASSPSRGGEQFF. The CDR3 nucleotides are TGTGCCAGCAGTCCCTCGCGGGGTGGTGAGCAGTTCTTC.

This clone was counted a single time. The chain recombines TRBV10-3 with TRBJ2-3; TRBD2 might be the D (6 bases). The CDR3 contains 15 residues. With 4 bases removed from V and 6 bases from J, the gap between germline ends came to 17 bases. The germline V gene encodes CDR1 ENHRY and CDR2 SYGVKD. CDR3 sequence (DNA): TGTGCCATCAGTGGCGGGGCCGCACCTCCCGATACGCAGTATTTT. Amino acids: CAISGGAAPPDTQYF.

The V call is TRBV10-1, the J call TRBJ2-7; D is tentatively TRBD1 or TRBD2 (6 bases each). Deletions cut 6 bases from V and 5 bases from J, with 26 bases between. The CDR3 extends over 17 amino acids. CDR1 is WNHNN and CDR2 is SYGVQD in the germline V gene (reference sequence). The CDR3 bases are TGCGCCAGCAGCCCGGCCGTGGGGGGCCAGGGAGCCCACGAGCAGTACTTC. Translating it yields CASSPAVGGQGAHEQYF.

The rearrangement uses TRBV6-1 and TRBJ1-6; D remains ambiguous. The CDR3 consists of 17 residues. CDR1 and CDR2 from the germline V gene are MNHNS and SASEGT. V lost 3 bases to trimming and J lost 0 bases, with 12 bases between them. Written as DNA, the CDR3 is TGTGCCAGCAGTGAGACTTCTGTAAGCTCCTATAATTCACCCCTCCACTTT. This translates into CASSETSVSSYNSPLHF.